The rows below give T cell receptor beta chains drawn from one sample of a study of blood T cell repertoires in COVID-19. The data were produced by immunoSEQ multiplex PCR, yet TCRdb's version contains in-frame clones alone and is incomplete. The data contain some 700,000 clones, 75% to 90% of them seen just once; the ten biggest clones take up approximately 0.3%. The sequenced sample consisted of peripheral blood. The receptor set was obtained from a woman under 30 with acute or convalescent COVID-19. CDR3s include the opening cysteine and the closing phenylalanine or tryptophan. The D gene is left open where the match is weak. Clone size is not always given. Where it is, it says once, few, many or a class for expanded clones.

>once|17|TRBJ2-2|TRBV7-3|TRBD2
TGTGCCAGCAGCCCTTCCCCGGGGGGTCGTAACACCGGGGAGCTGTTTTTT
CASSPSPGGRNTGELFF
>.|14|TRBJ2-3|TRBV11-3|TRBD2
TGTGCCAGCAGCTCGGCGGGGGGCACAGATACGCAGTATTTT
CASSSAGGTDTQYF
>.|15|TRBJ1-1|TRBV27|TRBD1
TGTGCCAGCAGTTTAAACCGACGCCGACAGGGAGAAGCTTTCTTT
CASSLNRRRQGEAFF
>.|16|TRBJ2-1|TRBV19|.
TGTGCCAGTAGTTTGGCCCCCAACCCCACCTACAATGAGCAGTTCTTC
CASSLAPNPTYNEQFF
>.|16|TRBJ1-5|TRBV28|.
TGTGCCAGCAGTTTAAGTATCAGGGGAAGGGGTCAGCCCCAGCATTTT
CASSLSIRGRGQPQHF
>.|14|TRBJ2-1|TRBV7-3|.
TGTGCCAGCAGCCCCACGTTCTCAGGAAATGAGCAGTTCTTC
CASSPTFSGNEQFF
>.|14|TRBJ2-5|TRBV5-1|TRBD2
TGCGCCAGCAGCTCGACTAGCGTACGGGAGACCCAGTACTTC
CASSSTSVRETQYF
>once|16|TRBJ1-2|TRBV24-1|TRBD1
TGTGCCACCAGTGCCTGGGGACAGGGAGGCGACTATGGCTACACCTTC
CATSAWGQGGDYGYTF
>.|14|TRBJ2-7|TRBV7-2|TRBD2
TGTGCCAGCAGTACTAGCGGGAAGGCCTACGAGCAGTACTTC
CASSTSGKAYEQYF
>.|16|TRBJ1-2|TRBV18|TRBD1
TGTGCCAGCTCACCACGGACAGGGGGCTGGGGTGATGGCTACACCTTC
CASSPRTGGWGDGYTF
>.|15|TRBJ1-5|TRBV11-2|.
TGTGCCAGCAGTAGGGCAGGGAGGGTTGGTCAGCCCCAGCATTTT
CASSRAGRVGQPQHF
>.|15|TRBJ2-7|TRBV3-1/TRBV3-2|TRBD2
TGTGCCAGCAGCCAAGAGGGAACTAGCGGGGGTGTGCAGTACTTC
CASSQEGTSGGVQYF
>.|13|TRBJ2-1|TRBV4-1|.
TGCGCCAGCAGCCAAGATCAACTACGTGAGCAGTTCTTC
CASSQDQLREQFF
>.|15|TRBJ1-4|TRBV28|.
TGTGCCAGCAGTTTATGGGCAGGGAGGGGAGAAAAACTGTTTTTT
CASSLWAGRGEKLFF
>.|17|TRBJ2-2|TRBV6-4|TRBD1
TGTGCCAGCAGTCCCTCCCGGACAGGGGCGAACACCGGGGAGCTGTTTTTT
CASSPSRTGANTGELFF
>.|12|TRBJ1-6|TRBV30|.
TGTGCCTGGAGTGAAGGAGTGAGACCCCTCCACTTT
CAWSEGVRPLHF
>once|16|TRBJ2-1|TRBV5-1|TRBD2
TGCGCCAGCAGCTCTAGCGGGGTGGGAACAAACAATGAGCAGTTCTTC
CASSSSGVGTNNEQFF
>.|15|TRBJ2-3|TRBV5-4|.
TGTGCCAGCAGCTTCGAACCCGACTTTTCGGATACGCAGTATTTT
CASSFEPDFSDTQYF
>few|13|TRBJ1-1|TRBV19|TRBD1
TGTGCCAGTAGTTCTACAGGGGGCACTGAAGCTTTCTTT
CASSSTGGTEAFF
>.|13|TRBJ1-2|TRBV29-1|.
TGCAGCGTTGAGGGTGTGGGCTCCTATGGCTACACCTTC
CSVEGVGSYGYTF
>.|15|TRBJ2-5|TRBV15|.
TGTGCCACCAGCAGTGCCGGATGGCGGTTGGAGACCCAGTACTTC
CATSSAGWRLETQYF
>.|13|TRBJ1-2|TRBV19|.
TGTGCCAGTAGTATAGATCTCAGGCCTGGCTACACCTTC
CASSIDLRPGYTF
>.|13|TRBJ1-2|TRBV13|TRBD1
TGTGCCAGCAGCTTAGAGAGACAGGGAAGCTACACCTTC
CASSLERQGSYTF
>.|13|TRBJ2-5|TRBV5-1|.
TGCGCCAGCAGCTTGGAACCGGAGGAGACCCAGTACTTC
CASSLEPEETQYF
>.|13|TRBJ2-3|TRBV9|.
TGTGCCAGCAGCCCCCGAGGCACAGATACGCAGTATTTT
CASSPRGTDTQYF
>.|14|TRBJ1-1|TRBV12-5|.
TGTGCCTCCACCCTATCGAACTGGAACACTGAAGCTTTCTTT
CASTLSNWNTEAFF
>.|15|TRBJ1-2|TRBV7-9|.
TGTGCCAGCAGCGTAACCACCGCAAGACTCCATGGCTACACCTTC
CASSVTTARLHGYTF
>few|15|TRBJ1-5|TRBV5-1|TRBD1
TGCGCCAGCAGCCGGACAGGGGGCTACGATCAGCCCCAGCATTTT
CASSRTGGYDQPQHF
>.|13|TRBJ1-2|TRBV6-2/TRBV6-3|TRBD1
TGTGCCAGCACCCCCCTTACAGGGGAAGGCTACACCTTC
CASTPLTGEGYTF
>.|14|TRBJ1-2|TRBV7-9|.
TGTGCCAGCAGCCATCCAGGGCAGGGAGGGGGCTACACCTTC
CASSHPGQGGGYTF
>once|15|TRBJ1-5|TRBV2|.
TGTGCCAGCAGTCCCCGGGGGTTAAGCAATCAGCCCCAGCATTTT
CASSPRGLSNQPQHF
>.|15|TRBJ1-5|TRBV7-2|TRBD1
TGTGCCAGCAGCCAGACAGGGGGCTTAAATCAGCCCCAGCATTTT
CASSQTGGLNQPQHF
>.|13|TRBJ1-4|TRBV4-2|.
TGTGCCAGCAGCCCCAGGGTGGGGGAAAAACTGTTTTTT
CASSPRVGEKLFF
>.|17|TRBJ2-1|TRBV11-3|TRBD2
TGTGCCAGCAGCTTAGACCTACTAGCGGGGGGGTTCCATGAGCAGTTCTTC
CASSLDLLAGGFHEQFF
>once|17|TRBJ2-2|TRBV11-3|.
TGTGCCAGCAGCTTATTCGGGGGACAGTCTAACACCGGGGAGCTGTTTTTT
CASSLFGGQSNTGELFF
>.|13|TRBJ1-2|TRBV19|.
TGTGCCAGTACCCCTCAGGGAACCTATGGCTACACCTTC
CASTPQGTYGYTF
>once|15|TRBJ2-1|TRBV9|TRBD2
TGTGCCAGCAGCGTCCGGACGGGGGGGCCAAATGAGCAGTTCTTC
CASSVRTGGPNEQFF